The sequence of this T cell receptor (beta chain) was determined in a study of CD8+CD57+ T cells in acquired aplastic anemia. Regarding the study as a whole: Common to patients and controls were 25 to 30 CD8+ CDR3 sequences.

Template material for TCR beta VDJ and CDR3 profiling consisted of genomic DNA. TCRdb reanalysed the reads using MiXCR and keeps one entry per CDR3 protein. The sample lists around 190,000 distinct CDR3 sequences; over 55% were seen once. Worth noting for this clonotype: Its antigen is not known.

The germline CDR1 and CDR2 sequences are DFQATT and SNEGSKA (reference sequence). V was clipped by 6 bases and J by 5 bases; unmatched bases: 14. There are 16 residues in the CDR3. The chain employs TRBV20-1 and TRBJ2-7; TRBD1 agrees at 12 bases. The material sequenced was sorted CD4+, CD8+, or CD8+CD57+ T cells (not recorded which) from PBMCs. The source is a human donor in good health. The CDR3 sequence: CSASSLTGTGGHEQYF. The CDR3, as DNA: TGCAGTGCCAGTAGCCTTACCGGGACAGGGGGCCACGAGCAGTACTTC.